This is a list of T cell receptor beta chains from one sample in a study of T cell changes during pregnancy in multiple sclerosis. The method was immunoSEQ multiplex PCR; TCRdb's version includes in-frame clones alone and lacks a portion of them. Of fewer than 90,000 clones in the sample, around 93% are singletons; the top ten hold 1.4%. Sequenced material: peripheral blood, taken in the third trimester of pregnancy. These receptors were taken from a female donor in good health, enrolled as a control in a pregnancy study. Each CDR3 is given with its conserved first and last residue. Fields, in order: CDR3 length, V gene, J gene, clone size, D gene, CDR3 protein, CDR3 DNA. D genes are given only for firm matches. Clone size is not always given. Where it is, it says once, few, many or a class for expanded clones.

16,TRBV9,TRBJ2-2,-,TRBD2,CASSPGLAGWTGELFF,TGTGCCAGCAGCCCGGGACTAGCGGGATGGACCGGGGAGCTGTTTTTT
14,TRBV6-4,TRBJ2-7,-,-,CASSGGGPEGEQYF,TGTGCCAGCAGTGGGGGGGGGCCCGAAGGCGAGCAGTACTTC
15,TRBV2,TRBJ2-1,-,TRBD2,CASRGTSGRIGEQFF,TGTGCCAGCAGGGGGACTAGCGGGAGAATCGGTGAGCAGTTCTTC
15,TRBV9,TRBJ2-3,-,TRBD2,CASSASGRSTDTQYF,TGTGCCAGCAGCGCTAGCGGCCGCAGCACAGATACGCAGTATTTT
16,TRBV5-1,TRBJ2-7,-,TRBD1,CASSDQPGQGGDEQYF,TGCGCCAGCAGCGATCAACCGGGACAGGGCGGTGACGAGCAGTACTTC
14,TRBV5-4,TRBJ2-5,-,-,CASSSRDSHETQYF,TGTGCCAGCAGCTCCCGGGACTCGCATGAGACCCAGTACTTC
15,TRBV6-1,TRBJ2-3,-,TRBD2,CASSLVAGGPDTQYF,TGTGCCAGCAGCCTAGTAGCGGGAGGGCCAGATACGCAGTATTTT
14,TRBV28,TRBJ2-1,once,TRBD1,CASSWGTGGDEQFF,TGTGCCAGCAGTTGGGGGACAGGGGGCGATGAGCAGTTCTTC
13,TRBV27,TRBJ1-1,-,TRBD1,CASSLSGTGEAFF,TGTGCCAGCAGTTTATCAGGGACAGGGGAAGCTTTCTTT
15,TRBV5-1,TRBJ2-5,-,TRBD1,CASNLFGQGQETQYF,TGCGCCAGCAACTTGTTCGGACAGGGACAAGAGACCCAGTACTTC
15,TRBV25-1,TRBJ2-1,-,-,CASKPAGYLYNEQFF,TGTGCCAGCAAACCGGCGGGGTACCTCTACAATGAGCAGTTCTTC
14,TRBV7-2,TRBJ2-7,once,-,CASSLSVSSTRQYF,TGTGCCAGCAGCTTATCTGTGAGCTCAACGCGGCAGTACTTC
15,TRBV29-1,TRBJ2-3,-,TRBD2,CSVGGLAESTDTQYF,TGCAGCGTTGGGGGACTAGCGGAAAGCACAGATACGCAGTATTTT
14,TRBV18,TRBJ1-2,-,-,CASSPLEPLTGTVF,TGTGCCAGCTCACCACTCGAGCCACTTACCGGGACTGTCTTC
14,TRBV5-6,TRBJ2-5,-,TRBD2,CASSPAGDVETQYF,TGTGCCAGCAGCCCCGCGGGGGATGTGGAGACCCAGTACTTC
19,TRBV10-3,TRBJ2-4,once,TRBD2,CAISESWASGGPTKNIQYF,TGTGCCATCAGTGAGTCATGGGCTAGCGGGGGGCCTACCAAAAACATTCAGTACTTC
15,TRBV10-3,TRBJ2-1,-,TRBD1,CAITSLQGMNNEQFF,TGTGCCATCACTTCGCTACAGGGGATGAACAATGAGCAGTTCTTC
11,TRBV5-8,TRBJ2-3,-,-,CASSRRDTQYF,TGTGCCAGCAGCCGTCGGGATACGCAGTATTTT
15,TRBV2,TRBJ2-7,-,-,CASSEAGLVIVEQYF,TGTGCCAGCAGTGAAGCGGGACTCGTGATTGTGGAGCAGTACTTC
18,TRBV30,TRBJ2-7,-,-,CAWSIGTGFSSASYEQYF,TGTGCCTGGAGTATCGGGACTGGATTTTCGAGCGCTTCCTACGAGCAGTACTTC
15,TRBV5-5,TRBJ2-7,-,TRBD2,CASSTGLASSYEQYF,TGTGCCAGCAGCACAGGACTAGCTAGCTCCTACGAGCAGTACTTC
13,TRBV7-9,TRBJ1-1,-,-,CASSWTVNTEAFF,TGTGCCAGCAGCTGGACAGTTAACACTGAAGCTTTCTTT
15,TRBV2,TRBJ2-2,-,TRBD2,CASSELAGGNGELFF,TGTGCCAGCAGTGAACTAGCGGGAGGTAACGGGGAGCTGTTTTTT
11,TRBV28,TRBJ2-1,-,-,CASSLAQEQFF,TGTGCCAGCAGTTTGGCACAGGAGCAGTTCTTC
15,TRBV13,TRBJ1-4,-,-,CASSLAGQGQEKLFF,TGTGCCAGCAGCTTAGCAGGTCAGGGTCAGGAAAAACTGTTTTTT
14,TRBV5-4,TRBJ2-1,-,TRBD2,CASRLAGGPSEQFF,TGTGCCAGCAGGTTAGCGGGAGGGCCTAGTGAGCAGTTCTTC
15,TRBV5-1,TRBJ1-4,once,-,CASSLGGLTNEKLFF,TGCGCCAGCAGCCTGGGGGGGCTCACTAATGAAAAACTGTTTTTT
18,TRBV16,TRBJ1-3,-,-,CASSRYHPDRSSGNTIYF,TGTGCCAGCAGCCGATATCATCCAGACAGAAGCTCTGGAAACACCATATATTTT
15,TRBV9,TRBJ2-3,-,TRBD2,CASSARSGSTDTQYF,TGTGCCAGCAGCGCGCGTAGCGGGAGCACAGATACGCAGTATTTT
17,TRBV4-1,TRBJ2-7,-,TRBD2,CASSQDTVAGGNYEQYF,TGCGCCAGCAGCCAAGATACCGTAGCGGGAGGAAACTACGAGCAGTACTTC
13,TRBV2,TRBJ1-5,-,-,CASLDSLNQPQHF,TGTGCCAGCCTAGACAGTTTAAATCAGCCCCAGCATTTT
12,TRBV30,TRBJ1-2,once,-,CAWSAGIGGYTF,TGTGCCTGGAGTGCAGGGATTGGCGGCTACACCTTC
13,TRBV2,TRBJ2-7,-,-,CASSESGASEQYF,TGTGCCAGCAGTGAATCTGGGGCATCGGAGCAGTACTTC
14,TRBV5-6,TRBJ2-7,-,-,CASSLGGHGSEQYF,TGTGCCAGCAGCTTGGGAGGACATGGCTCCGAGCAGTACTTC
13,TRBV30,TRBJ2-1,once,-,CAWSVLRDNEQFF,TGTGCCTGGAGTGTACTCCGAGACAATGAGCAGTTCTTC
17,TRBV5-1,TRBJ1-5,few,TRBD1,CASSLEPGDRSNQPQHF,TGCGCCAGCAGCTTGGAGCCTGGGGACAGAAGCAATCAGCCCCAGCATTTT
15,TRBV15,TRBJ2-1,-,-,CATSRGAKSYNEQFF,TGTGCCACCAGCAGGGGGGCGAAATCCTACAATGAGCAGTTCTTC
11,TRBV2,TRBJ2-1,-,-,CASTPFDEQFF,TGTGCCAGCACCCCGTTTGATGAGCAGTTCTTC
14,TRBV7-8,TRBJ2-7,-,-,CASSLEAGSYEQYF,TGTGCCAGCAGCTTAGAGGCAGGCTCCTACGAGCAGTACTTC
15,TRBV6-5,TRBJ2-5,-,-,CASSYWLADQETQYF,TGTGCCAGCAGTTACTGGCTAGCAGACCAAGAGACCCAGTACTTC
15,TRBV5-6,TRBJ2-2,-,-,CASSRGTGSTGELFF,TGTGCCAGCAGTCGTGGTACAGGGAGCACCGGGGAGCTGTTTTTT
13,TRBV30,TRBJ1-1,-,-,CAWTGQHNTEAFF,TGTGCCTGGACCGGACAGCATAACACTGAAGCTTTCTTT
17,TRBV5-6,TRBJ2-7,-,TRBD1,CASSLGWDRGLTYEQYF,TGTGCCAGCAGCTTGGGGTGGGACAGGGGCTTGACATACGAGCAGTACTTC
14,TRBV25-1,TRBJ2-7,once,TRBD1,CASSELATGDEQYF,TGTGCCAGCAGTGAACTTGCGACAGGGGACGAGCAGTACTTC
18,TRBV11-2,TRBJ2-1,-,-,CASSLVGLAPSSYNEQFF,TGTGCCAGCAGCTTAGTGGGGCTAGCGCCCAGCTCCTACAATGAGCAGTTCTTC